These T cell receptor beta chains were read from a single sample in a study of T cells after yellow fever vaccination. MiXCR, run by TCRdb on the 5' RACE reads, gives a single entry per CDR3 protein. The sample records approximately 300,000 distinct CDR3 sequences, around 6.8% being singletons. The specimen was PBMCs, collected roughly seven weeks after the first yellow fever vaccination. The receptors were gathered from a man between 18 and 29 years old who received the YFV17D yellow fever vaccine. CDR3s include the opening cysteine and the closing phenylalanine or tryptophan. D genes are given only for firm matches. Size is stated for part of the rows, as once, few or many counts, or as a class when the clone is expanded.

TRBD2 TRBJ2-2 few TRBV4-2 CASSQATSGGAGELFF TGTGCCAGCAGCCAAGCGACTAGCGGGGGAGCCGGGGAGCTGTTTTTT
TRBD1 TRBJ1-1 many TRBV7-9 CASSLGSLQGARTNTEAFF TGTGCCAGCAGCTTAGGGTCGTTACAGGGGGCGCGGACGAACACTGAAGCTTTCTTT
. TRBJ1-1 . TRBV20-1 CSATGGGEAFF TGCAGTGCTACCGGGGGCGGGGAAGCTTTCTTT
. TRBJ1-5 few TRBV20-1 CSAAAARGLYQPQHF TGCAGTGCTGCGGCGGCCCGAGGGTTGTATCAGCCCCAGCATTTT
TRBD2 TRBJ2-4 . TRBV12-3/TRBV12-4 CASSSAGGVSNIQYF TGTGCCAGCAGTTCAGCGGGAGGTGTCTCTAACATTCAGTACTTC
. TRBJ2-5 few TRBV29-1 CSVEFRGRGETQYF TGCAGCGTTGAGTTTCGGGGGCGAGGAGAGACCCAGTACTTC
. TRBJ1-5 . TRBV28 CASSLAGSYSNQPQHF TGTGCCAGCAGTTTAGCAGGTTCCTATAGCAATCAGCCCCAGCATTTT
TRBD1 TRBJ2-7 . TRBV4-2 CASSQQGDEQYF TGTGCCAGCAGCCAACAGGGGGACGAGCAGTACTTC
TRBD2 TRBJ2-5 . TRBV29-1 CSVPSGWRGKGETQYF TGCAGCGTCCCCAGTGGCTGGCGGGGGAAGGGAGAGACCCAGTACTTC
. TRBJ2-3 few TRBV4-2 CASSQDAAFSADTQYF TGTGCCAGCAGCCAAGACGCGGCCTTCAGCGCAGATACGCAGTATTTT
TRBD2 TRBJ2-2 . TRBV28 CASVSGGNTGELFF TGTGCCAGCGTGAGCGGGGGGAACACCGGGGAGCTGTTTTTT
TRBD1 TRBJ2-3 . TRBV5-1 CASSLAGQGQGDTQYF TGCGCCAGCAGCTTGGCTGGACAGGGGCAGGGAGATACGCAGTATTTT
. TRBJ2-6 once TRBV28 CASSLPSRSNPVLTF TGTGCCAGCAGTTTACCCTCCAGGTCCAACCCCGTCCTGACTTTC
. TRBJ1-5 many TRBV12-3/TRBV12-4 CASSFWGVNQPQHF TGTGCCAGCAGTTTTTGGGGAGTGAATCAGCCCCAGCATTTT
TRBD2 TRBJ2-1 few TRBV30 CAWSGGLARNEQFF TGTGCCTGGAGTGGTGGACTAGCCCGCAATGAGCAGTTCTTC
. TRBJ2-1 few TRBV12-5 CASGLGTTYNEQFF TGTGCTAGTGGTTTAGGAACTACCTACAATGAGCAGTTCTTC
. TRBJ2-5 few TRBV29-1 CSGGARETQYF TGCAGCGGAGGGGCAAGAGAGACCCAGTACTTC
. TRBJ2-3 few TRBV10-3 CAIGEGADTQYF TGTGCCATCGGGGAGGGGGCAGATACGCAGTATTTT
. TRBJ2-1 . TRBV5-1 CASSQRADRPNEQFF TGCGCCAGCAGCCAACGAGCGGATCGACCCAATGAGCAGTTCTTC
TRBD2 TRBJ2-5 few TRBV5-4 CASRKSSGPQETQYF TGTGCCAGCAGAAAATCTAGCGGACCACAAGAGACCCAGTACTTC
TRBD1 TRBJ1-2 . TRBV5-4 CASRGTGDIYYGYTF TGTGCCAGCAGAGGGACAGGGGATATTTACTATGGCTACACCTTC
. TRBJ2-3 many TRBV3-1 CASSQNSDTQYF TGTGCCAGCAGCCAAAATTCCGATACGCAGTATTTT
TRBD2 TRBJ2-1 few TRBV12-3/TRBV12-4 CASRTRGGQRNEQFF TGTGCCAGCAGGACACGGGGGGGCCAACGCAATGAGCAGTTCTTC
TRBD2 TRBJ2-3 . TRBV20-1 CSATPGTSGGVTDTQYF TGCAGTGCTACACCAGGGACTAGCGGGGGGGTAACAGATACGCAGTATTTT
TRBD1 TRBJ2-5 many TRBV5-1 CASNVGQVNQETQYF TGCGCCAGCAACGTTGGACAGGTTAATCAAGAGACCCAGTACTTC
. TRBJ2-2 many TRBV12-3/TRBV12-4 CASSPTGYRELFF TGTGCCAGCAGTCCTACAGGGTACCGGGAGCTGTTTTTT
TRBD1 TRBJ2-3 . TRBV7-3 CASSHTGAYTDTQYF TGTGCCAGCAGCCATACAGGGGCGTACACAGATACGCAGTATTTT
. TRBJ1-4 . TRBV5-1 CASSLDPNEKLFF TGCGCCAGCAGCTTGGATCCTAATGAAAAACTGTTTTTT
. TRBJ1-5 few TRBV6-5 CASSFKGNQPQHF TGTGCCAGCAGTTTTAAGGGGAATCAGCCCCAGCATTTT
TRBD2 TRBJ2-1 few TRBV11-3 CASSPRTSGGAEEQFF TGTGCCAGCAGCCCTCGGACTAGCGGGGGGGCAGAGGAGCAGTTCTTC
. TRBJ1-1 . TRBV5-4 CASSSPGEAFF TGTGCCAGCAGCAGTCCAGGTGAAGCTTTCTTT
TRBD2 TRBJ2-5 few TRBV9 CASSVSGGLETQYF TGTGCCAGCAGCGTTAGCGGGGGGCTAGAGACCCAGTACTTC
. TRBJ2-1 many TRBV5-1 CASSFGLDDNEQFF TGCGCCAGCAGCTTTGGACTGGACGACAATGAGCAGTTCTTC
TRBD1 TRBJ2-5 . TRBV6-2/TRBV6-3 CASRNTGAETQYF TGTGCCAGCAGAAACACAGGGGCCGAAACCCAGTACTTC
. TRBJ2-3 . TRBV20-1 CCARGTRTSTDTQYF TGCTGTGCTAGAGGGACGAGAACTAGCACAGATACGCAGTATTTT
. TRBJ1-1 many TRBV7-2 CASSSDRNTEAFF TGTGCCAGCAGCTCCGACAGGAACACTGAAGCTTTCTTT
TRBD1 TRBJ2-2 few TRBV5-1 CASSLEGGVWFF TGCGCCAGCAGCTTGGAAGGGGGCGTATGGTTTTTT
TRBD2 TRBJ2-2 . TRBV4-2 CASSPTAGGRTGELFF TGTGCCAGCAGCCCCACCGCGGGGGGGCGAACCGGGGAGCTGTTTTTT
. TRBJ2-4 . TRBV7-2 CASTSGGVRAKNIQYF TGTGCCAGCACCTCCGGGGGTGTTAGGGCCAAAAACATTCAGTACTTC
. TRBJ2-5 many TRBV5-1 CASSVQPSEETQYF TGCGCCAGCAGCGTGCAGCCTTCCGAAGAGACCCAGTACTTC
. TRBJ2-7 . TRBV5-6 CASSSEGPPYEQYF TGTGCCAGCAGCTCGGAGGGACCACCCTACGAGCAGTACTTC
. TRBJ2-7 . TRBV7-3 CASSQSAPPGEQYF TGTGCCAGCAGCCAATCCGCCCCTCCGGGCGAGCAGTACTTC
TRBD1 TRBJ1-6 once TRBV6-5 CASSYSTRGPSTLHF TGTGCCAGCAGTTACTCTACCAGGGGGCCGTCAACCCTCCACTTT
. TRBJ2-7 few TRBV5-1 CASSLMGASGEQYF TGCGCCAGCAGTCTGATGGGGGCTTCGGGAGAGCAGTACTTC
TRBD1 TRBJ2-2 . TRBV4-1 CASRTGTGSTGELFF TGCGCCAGCAGAACCGGGACAGGGAGCACCGGGGAGCTGTTTTTT
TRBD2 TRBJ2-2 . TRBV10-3 CAISVTSGGRTGELFF TGTGCCATCAGTGTCACTTCGGGGGGGCGTACCGGGGAGCTGTTTTTT
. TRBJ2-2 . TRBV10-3 CAASEVTGELFF TGTGCCGCCTCAGAAGTCACCGGGGAGCTGTTTTTT
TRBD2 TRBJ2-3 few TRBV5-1 CASSSGRVAGAADTQYF TGCGCCAGCAGCAGCGGACGGGTAGCGGGGGCGGCAGATACGCAGTATTTT
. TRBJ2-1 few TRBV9 CASSQPGTGYNEQFF TGTGCCAGCAGCCAGCCCGGGACTGGCTACAATGAGCAGTTCTTC
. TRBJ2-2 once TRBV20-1 CSARSFVGANTGELFF TGCAGTGCCCGGAGTTTTGTGGGGGCGAACACCGGGGAGCTGTTTTTT
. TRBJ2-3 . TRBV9 CASSVAFPGSTDTQYF TGTGCCAGCAGCGTAGCTTTCCCCGGTTCCACAGATACGCAGTATTTT
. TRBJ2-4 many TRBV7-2 CASSLDRQNIQYF TGTGCCAGCAGCTTAGACCGACAGAACATTCAGTACTTC
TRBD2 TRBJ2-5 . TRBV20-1 CCAAPGTSGGNQETQYF TGCTGTGCTGCGCCCGGGACTAGCGGGGGGAACCAAGAGACCCAGTACTTC